These 19 T cell receptor beta chains were all obtained from the same sample, sequenced in a study of blood T cell repertoires in COVID-19. Assay used: immunoSEQ multiplex PCR; TCRdb lists only in-frame clones, some missing. The profile shows around 200,000 clones, 85% to 90% of them singletons. The sequencing input was peripheral blood. These receptors came from an elderly woman in a cohort sampled during active or convalescent COVID-19.

The gene calls are TRBV5-6 and TRBJ2-7; the D gene is possibly TRBD2 (7 bases). Trimming left V 1 base short and J 2 bases short, with 13 bases between. In germline, CDR1 is SGHDT, CDR2 YYEEEE. CDR3 length: 15 residues. The DNA for the CDR3 is TGTGCCAGCAGCTTGATTAGGGGGGGGCCCTACGAGCAGTACTTC. This encodes CASSLIRGGPYEQYF.

V and J are TRBV7-2 and TRBJ2-3, with D possibly matching TRBD2 (6 bases). The CDR3 extends over 17 amino acids. The germline CDR1 and CDR2 sequences are SGHTA and FQGNSA. With 1 base removed from V and 4 bases from J, the gap between germline ends came to 18 bases. CDR3 DNA sequence: TGTGCCAGCAGCTTAGAGGCGCGGGGCCTTCCCTCAGATACGCAGTATTTT. It is translated as CASSLEARGLPSDTQYF.

The CDR3 is CASSLAGYEAFF. CDR3 sequence (DNA): TGTGCCAGCAGCTTAGCAGGGTACGAAGCTTTCTTT. The chain employs TRBV11-3 and TRBJ1-1; TRBD1 might be the D (5 bases). The V gene's germline CDR1 is SGHNT and CDR2 YENEEA. The CDR3 is 12 amino acids. Between the trimmed V and J ends, which lost 1 base and 8 bases, there was a span of 8 bases.

This sequence joins TRBV7-9 and TRBJ1-3; TRBD1 might be the D (5 bases). The CDR3 loop spans 16 amino acids. The germline gives CDR1 SEHNR, CDR2 FQNEAQ (reference sequence). The V end lost 5 bases, the J end lost 1 base, and 15 bases lay between the germline ends. The CDR3 region is CASSPPGGLSGNTIYF. CDR3 in DNA: TGTGCCAGCAGCCCTCCGGGGGGTTTGTCTGGAAACACCATATATTTT. Complete variable domain (other parts from reference TRBV7-9 and TRBJ1-3): DTGVSQNPRHKITKRGQNVTFRCDPISEHNRLYWYRQTLGQGPEFLTYFQNEAQLEKSRLLSDRFSAERPKGSFSTLEIQRTEQGDSAMYLCASSPPGGLSGNTIYFGEGSWLTVV.

This clone has a single count. CDR3 nucleotides: TGTGCCAGCAGTTTTTTGATTGTGGGACAGGGACACGAGCAGTACGTC. Encoded protein: CASSFLIVGQGHEQYV. This chain links TRBV28 with TRBJ2-7, with 9 bases fitting TRBD1. This CDR3 contains 16 residues. J was trimmed by 5 bases and V by 3 bases; bases with no gene match: 11. In germline, CDR1 is MDHEN, CDR2 SYDVKM.

The J gene is TRBJ1-2, the V gene TRBV7-9; TRBD1 matches at 7 bases. With 1 base clipped from V and 7 bases from J, the junction kept 6 bases outside the gene matches. This CDR3 is built from 14 residues. Germline V gene data show CDR1 as SEHNR and CDR2 as FQNEAQ (reference sequence). The CDR3 sequence: CASSLEATGSGYTF. The DNA of the CDR3 is TGTGCCAGCAGCTTAGAAGCGACAGGGAGTGGCTACACCTTC.

The chain uses TRBV28 and TRBJ2-2; no reliable D call. Trimming took off 4 bases at V and 2 bases at J, with 5 bases between the two ends. The CDR3 totals 13 residues. CDR1 is MDHEN and CDR2 is SYDVKM in the germline V gene. The CDR3 is CASSYSNTGELFF. CDR3 DNA sequence: TGTGCCAGCAGTTACAGCAACACCGGGGAGCTGTTTTTT.

The J gene is TRBJ2-3, the V gene TRBV27; possible D gene TRBD2, 6 bases. The V gene lost 6 bases and the J gene lost 0 bases, with 19 bases spanning the gap. The CDR3 spans 17 residues. CDR1 is MNHEY and CDR2 is SMNVEV in the germline V gene (reference sequence). CDR3: CASSRAPSAASTDTQYF. For the CDR3, the DNA is TGTGCCAGCAGCCGCGCCCCTAGCGCAGCTAGCACAGATACGCAGTATTTT.

This clone was seen once. This rearrangement joins TRBV30 to TRBJ2-5; tentatively, D is TRBD1 (6 bases). Germline V CDR1 and CDR2: GTSNPN, SVGIG (reference sequence). Deletions cut 2 bases from V and 1 base from J, with 14 bases between. The CDR3 has 15 amino acids. The CDR3 DNA sequence: TGTGCCTGGAGTCTCGGCAGGGGAATCCAAGAGACCCAGTACTTC. This sequence encodes CAWSLGRGIQETQYF. The full variable domain, with the rest looked up from reference TRBV30 and TRBJ2-5, is SQTIHQWPATLVQPVGSPLSLECTVEGTSNPNLYWYRQAAGRGLQLLFYSVGIGQISSEVPQNLSASRPQDRQFILSSKKLLLSDSGFYLCAWSLGRGIQETQYFGPGTRLLVL.

For the CDR3, the DNA is TGTGCCAGTAGTATCGCAGGGGCTAACTATGGCTACACCTTC. Translating it yields CASSIAGANYGYTF. The rearrangement joins TRBV19 to TRBJ1-2; possibly TRBD1 for D (6 bases). Trimming removed 3 bases from V and 0 bases from J, with 8 bases in between. The germline V gene has CDR1 LNHDA and CDR2 SQIVND (reference sequence). The CDR3 consists of 14 residues.

The count of this clone is one. The V and J genes are TRBV18 and TRBJ1-2; weak D call: TRBD1 (5 bases). This CDR3 comprises 16 residues. Germline CDR1 KGHSH, CDR2 LQKENI. The germline V and J ends were trimmed by 6 bases and 6 bases, with 23 bases remaining between them. As DNA, the CDR3 is TGTGCCAGCTCCCCCTTGAGACCAGGGAGGCTCGATGGCTACACCTTC. Encoded protein: CASSPLRPGRLDGYTF.

This clone appeared a few times. This chain connects TRBV16 to TRBJ1-5, with a possible D match to TRBD1 (6 bases). The CDR3 length is 15 residues. V lost 2 bases to trimming and J lost 5 bases, with 13 bases between them. Germline CDR1 KGHSY, CDR2 FQNENV. CDR3 residues: CASSQMQGRDQPQHF. In nucleotides, the CDR3 is TGTGCCAGCAGCCAAATGCAGGGGCGTGATCAGCCCCAGCATTTT.

V and J are TRBV10-3 and TRBJ1-2; 8 bases align to TRBD1. Trimming removed 11 bases from V and 0 bases from J; junction bases left unmatched: 5. The CDR3 has 13 residues. CDR1 ENHRY and CDR2 SYGVKD come from the germline V gene. Written as DNA, the CDR3 is TGTGCCCTATGGACAGGGACTAACTATGGCTACACCTTC. Its translation: CALWTGTNYGYTF.

The rearrangement links TRBV18 to TRBJ1-4; 8 bases agree with TRBD1. Germline assignment: CDR1 KGHSH and CDR2 LQKENI. The CDR3 covers 14 residues. The V segment lost 8 bases and the J segment 4 bases; nucleotides outside the gene matches: 6. The CDR3 nucleotides read TGTGCCAGCCGCCGGACAGGGCTTAATGAAAAACTGTTTTTT. It yields the protein CASRRTGLNEKLFF. The full variable domain, with the rest looked up from reference TRBV18 and TRBJ1-4, is NAGVMQNPRHLVRRRGQEARLRCSPMKGHSHVYWYRQLPEEGLKFMVYLQKENIIDESGMPKERFSAEFPKEGPSILRIQQVVRGDSAAYFCASRRTGLNEKLFFGSGTQLSVL.

The chain is built from TRBV29-1 and TRBJ1-2; possible D gene TRBD1, 6 bases. The germline CDR1 and CDR2 sequences are SQVTM and ANQGSEA. V was shortened by 6 bases and J by 4 bases, with 21 bases between the two germline ends. The CDR3 length is 15 residues. The CDR3 loop reads CSVLDVRGGAYGYTF. DNA of the CDR3: TGCAGCGTCTTGGATGTGCGGGGGGGCGCCTATGGCTACACCTTC.

This clone was detected only a few times. This chain links TRBV7-9 with TRBJ1-1; TRBD1 matches at 7 bases. The CDR3 sequence is 15 residues long. V lost 2 bases to trimming and J lost 4 bases; unmatched junction nucleotides: 7. Germline loops: CDR1 SEHNR, CDR2 FQNEAQ (reference sequence). The CDR3, as DNA: TGTGCCAGCAGCTTATCAAGACAGGGCGCCACTGAAGCTTTCTTT. This gives the protein CASSLSRQGATEAFF.

A single count supports this clone. The chain is built from TRBV3-1 (or the pseudogene TRBV3-2) and TRBJ2-1; possibly TRBD1 for D (5 bases). This CDR3 is 15 amino acids long. CDR1 is LGHDT and CDR2 is YNNKEL in the germline V gene (reference sequence). Trimming stripped 3 bases from V and 0 bases from J, with 9 bases between. The CDR3, as DNA: TGTGCCAGCAGCCACACAGGTAGCTCCTACAATGAGCAGTTCTTC. It is translated as CASSHTGSSYNEQFF.

DNA of the CDR3: TGTGCCAGCAGCCCCCTCGGGACAGTTTCGGTGGGGCTCGGTGAAGCTTTCTTT. It specifies CASSPLGTVSVGLGEAFF. The V and J genes are TRBV11-3 and TRBJ1-1, with 7 bases matching TRBD1. The CDR3 is 18 amino acids. Per the germline V gene, CDR1 is SGHNT and CDR2 is YENEEA. V lost 5 bases to trimming and J lost 7 bases; unmatched junction nucleotides: 22.

The chain employs TRBV6-5 and TRBJ1-1; 10 bases line up with TRBD1. Germline V gene lookup returns CDR1 MNHEY and CDR2 SVGAGI. V shed 6 bases and J 4 bases; nucleotides not matched to a gene: 2. The CDR3 spans 13 residues. The CDR3 reads CASRGTGVTEAFF. The CDR3 DNA follows: TGTGCCAGCAGAGGGACAGGGGTCACTGAAGCTTTCTTT.